This TCR beta chain was sequenced for a study of beta chain features in type 1 diabetes. Background on the study: Sorted cells examined across all samples numbered more than 100 million.

Sequencing targeted expressed TCRB transcripts, as all isolated RNA had been reverse transcribed. Some clones are missing from TCRdb's copy, which holds only in-frame ones; the method was immunoSEQ multiplex PCR. The sample has roughly 700,000 clones, around 15% seen once. This CDR3 contains 16 residues. CDR1 and CDR2 (germline): MNHEY, SMNVEV (reference sequence). V was clipped by 5 bases and J by 5 bases; unmatched bases: 6. As regards this clone: Its antigen is undetermined.

CD45RO/CCR7/CD25/CD127/CD95/CD27 staining was used to isolate CD4+ naive, central memory, regulatory and stem cell-like memory cells by sorting. Broader study findings: There was a moderate but significant shortening of TCRB CDR3s in all four CD4+ subsets of Type 1 diabetes patients. Since sequencing was performed on cDNA, cells with high TCR expression could be over-represented.

This TCR came from a man aged 18 to 30 with type 1 diabetes. The chain is built from TRBV27 and TRBJ1-6, with TRBD1 matching 10 bases. Sequencing was done on a sample of naive CD4+ T cells from blood. The CDR3 DNA reads TGTGCCAGCAGTCCGTGGACAGGGGGGGATAATTCACCCCTCCACTTT. Translating it yields CASSPWTGGDNSPLHF.